This T cell receptor beta chain was retrieved from a study of cytomegalovirus exposure and HLA in healthy donors. Germline-derived CDR1 and CDR2 are MNHNY and SVGAGI (reference sequence). The V gene lost 4 bases and the J gene lost 7 bases, with 20 bases spanning the gap. The CDR3 length is 16 residues. PCR amplification relied on 60 Vbeta primers (plus 13 Jbeta primers). Profiling relied on immunoSEQ multiplex PCR, and the TCRdb table lists in-frame clones only, not all of them. The sample includes approximately 110,000 clones, roughly 73% of them seen just once. This TCR was sampled from a man aged 55 to 70 in good health and CMV-seropositive. Sequencing was carried out using PBMCs. The chain links TRBV6-6 to TRBJ1-5, with D hard to call. The CDR3 loop is CASSSREHWPEQPQHF. The CDR3, as DNA: TGTGCCAGCAGTTCCCGGGAACACTGGCCGGAACAGCCCCAGCATTTT.